Listed here are 20 T cell receptor beta chains from one sample, sequenced in a study of cytomegalovirus exposure and HLA in healthy donors. With 60 Vbeta and 13 Jbeta primers, the PCR was carried out. Profiled with immunoSEQ multiplex PCR; TCRdb holds only in-frame clones, not every one. The sample consists of 130,000 to 150,000 clones, around three quarters of them appearing once. The sequenced material came from PBMCs. The source of these receptors is a middle-aged man in good health and CMV-seropositive.

The chain has TRBV28 and TRBJ1-2; TRBD1 matches at 7 bases. The CDR3 is 14 residues long. V gave up 3 bases and J gave up 5 bases; unmatched junction bases: 6. CDR1 is MDHEN, CDR2 SYDVKM, per germline. The CDR3 here is CASSFRDRAYGYTF. As DNA, the CDR3 is TGTGCCAGCAGTTTCAGGGACAGAGCGTATGGCTACACCTTC.

The V call is TRBV27, the J call TRBJ2-2; maybe TRBD1 (5 bases). CDR3 size: 19 residues. Trimming cost V 6 bases and J 5 bases, with 28 bases left between them. CDR1 and CDR2 (germline): MNHEY, SMNVEV (reference sequence). CDR3 nucleotide sequence: TGTGCCAGCAGAGCCCATTTTGGCAGGGCCGCCGGTGGGACCGGGGAGCTGTTTTTT. Its translation: CASRAHFGRAAGGTGELFF.

This rearrangement joins TRBV27 to TRBJ1-3; unclear D gene. V was cut by 6 bases and J by 0 bases, with 12 bases left in between. Germline lookup yields CDR1 MNHEY and CDR2 SMNVEV (reference sequence). CDR3 size: 15 residues. In DNA form, the CDR3 reads TGTGCCAGCAGACAATCGACACTCTCTGGAAACACCATATATTTT. This gives the protein CASRQSTLSGNTIYF.

This clone came up a few times. The V gene is TRBV7-6, the J gene TRBJ2-5, with 8 bases lining up with TRBD1. With V trimmed by 5 bases and J by 4 bases, 6 bases remained unmatched. Germline CDR1 SGHVS, CDR2 FNYEAQ. The CDR3 runs 14 residues. The CDR3, as DNA: TGTGCCAGCAGCCGAGGAACAGGGGGAGAGACCCAGTACTTC. Protein sequence: CASSRGTGGETQYF.

This sequence joins TRBV27 and TRBJ2-1; TRBD1 might be the D (5 bases). The CDR3 has 12 amino acids. The germline V gene has CDR1 MNHEY and CDR2 SMNVEV (reference sequence). The ends were cut back, 5 bases at V and 9 bases at J, with 11 bases in the middle. This CDR3 is CASSTRQGEQFF. DNA of the CDR3: TGTGCCAGCAGTACCAGGCAGGGTGAGCAGTTCTTC.

This rearrangement joins TRBV19 to TRBJ2-6; weak D call: TRBD2 (6 bases). The CDR3 extends over 16 amino acids. Germline V CDR1 and CDR2: LNHDA, SQIVND (reference sequence). V was cut by 8 bases and J by 0 bases, with 14 bases left in between. As DNA, the CDR3 is TGTGCCAGTCAGAGGGTGGACTACTCTGGGGCCAACGTCCTGACTTTC. Its protein is CASQRVDYSGANVLTF.

This chain connects TRBV5-1 to TRBJ1-2; 10 bases align to TRBD1. Unmatched junction bases numbered 2, after V lost 4 bases and J lost 2 bases. The germline CDR1 and CDR2 sequences are SGHRS and YFSETQ. This CDR3 is built from 14 residues. CDR3 in amino acids: CASSEGQGNYGYTF. CDR3 in DNA: TGCGCCAGCAGCGAGGGACAGGGGAACTATGGCTACACCTTC.

In DNA form, the CDR3 reads TGCGCCAGCAGTCCCCTTGGGCGGGGGGGAGCGGAGCAGTTCTTC. Its protein is CASSPLGRGGAEQFF. The chain has TRBV5-1 and TRBJ2-1; 9 positions agree with TRBD2. V lost 5 bases to trimming and J lost 10 bases; unmatched junction nucleotides: 13. The CDR3 loop spans 15 amino acids. Germline CDR1 reads SGHRS; CDR2 reads YFSETQ.

This chain joins TRBV9 and TRBJ1-4; D gene ambiguous. V was clipped by 0 bases and J by 4 bases, with 10 bases between them. Germline V lookup: CDR1 SGDLS, CDR2 YYNGEE. The CDR3 is 15 residues long. The CDR3, as DNA: TGTGCCAGCAGCGTAGGGCGGCGGATTAATGAAAAACTGTTTTTT. It codes for CASSVGRRINEKLFF.

This clone has more than one count but fewer than ten. The chain links TRBV9 to TRBJ1-3, with 9 nucleotides matching TRBD1. This CDR3 has 14 amino acids. Germline V CDR1 and CDR2: SGDLS, YYNGEE. J lost 4 bases, V lost 3 bases, and 2 bases had no gene match. The CDR3 sequence is CASSEQGAGNTIYF. The CDR3 DNA follows: TGTGCCAGCAGCGAACAGGGGGCGGGAAACACCATATATTTT.

The sample holds a few counts of this clone. The V and J genes are TRBV30 and TRBJ1-3, with a weak D call TRBD1 (5 bases). This CDR3 has 15 amino acids. Germline CDR1 is GTSNPN and CDR2 is SVGIG (reference sequence). The germline V and J ends were trimmed by 2 bases and 2 bases, with 13 bases remaining between them. CDR3 sequence (DNA): TGTGCCTGGAGTATAAATGGGGCAGCTGGAAACACCATATATTTT. Translation: CAWSINGAAGNTIYF.

The rearrangement joins TRBV18 to TRBJ1-1, with 9 positions matching TRBD1. This CDR3 has 15 amino acids. The germline V gene encodes CDR1 KGHSH and CDR2 LQKENI. V gave up 3 bases and J gave up 10 bases; unmatched junction bases: 12. The CDR3 here is CASSPLGQGQRTAFF. The CDR3 coding sequence is TGTGCCAGCTCACCCCTGGGACAGGGCCAAAGGACAGCTTTCTTT.

V and J are TRBV7-8 and TRBJ1-2, with a possible D match to TRBD1 (6 bases). CDR1 is SGHVS and CDR2 is FQNEAQ in the germline V gene. The CDR3 has 13 amino acids. V was pared by 5 bases and J by 8 bases, with 15 bases between. CDR3 bases: TGTGCCAGCAGCGCCGCGCAGGGGCAGGGCTACACCTTC. Translated, it gives CASSAAQGQGYTF. Supplemented by reference TRBV7-8 and TRBJ1-2, the full variable domain reads GAGVSQSPRYKVAKRGQDVALRCDPISGHVSLFWYQQALGQGPEFLTYFQNEAQLDKSGLPSDRFFAERPEGSVSTLKIQRTQQEDSAVYLCASSAAQGQGYTFGSGTRLTVV.

The chain links TRBV7-9 to TRBJ2-3, with D maybe TRBD1 (5 bases). V lost 5 bases and J 5 bases, leaving 17 bases between the germline ends. The CDR3 totals 15 residues. Looked up from germline, CDR1 is SEHNR and CDR2 is FQNEAQ (reference sequence). The CDR3 region has the DNA TGTGCCAGCAGCAAACTTGGTCAGGGTAAAGATACGCAGTATTTT. Translating gives CASSKLGQGKDTQYF.

This chain uses TRBV6-4 with TRBJ1-1, with D possibly being TRBD1 (6 bases). Germline V gene data show CDR1 as MRHNA and CDR2 as SNTAGT. Trimming removed 10 bases at V and 1 base at J, with 13 bases between. This CDR3 is 13 amino acids long. The CDR3 DNA reads as TGTGCCACCCCGGGACAAACGAACACTGAAGCTTTCTTT. Its protein product is CATPGQTNTEAFF.

This clone appeared a few times. The chain links TRBV11-3 to TRBJ1-4; D not resolved. CDR3 size: 16 residues. V lost 3 bases and J 8 bases, leaving 19 bases between the germline ends. Germline values: CDR1 SGHNT, CDR2 YENEEA. For the CDR3, the DNA is TGTGCCAGCAGCTTCGCTAGTGGGAGAAGGGAGGAAAAACTGTTTTTT. Its protein product is CASSFASGRREEKLFF.

This clone came up a few times. The chain joins TRBV27 to TRBJ2-1; D is unresolved. Germline CDR1 MNHEY, CDR2 SMNVEV (reference sequence). This CDR3 is 11 amino acids long. The germline V and J ends were trimmed by 4 bases and 7 bases, with 5 bases remaining between them. The CDR3 DNA is TGTGCCAGCAGTTACCGGAATGAGCAGTTCTTC. Translated: CASSYRNEQFF.

This chain joins TRBV9 and TRBJ2-2, with no clear D. Germline CDR1 and CDR2: SGDLS and YYNGEE. Trimming left V 4 bases short and J 4 bases short, with 8 bases between. This CDR3 comprises 13 residues. In nucleotides, the CDR3 is TGTGCCAGCAGCATTACACCCACCGGGGAGCTGTTTTTT. Translating it yields CASSITPTGELFF.

The sample holds a few counts of this clone. This chain uses TRBV6-6 with TRBJ2-7; 13 nucleotides align to TRBD2. V was pared by 5 bases and J by 2 bases, with 6 bases of the junction left unmatched. The CDR3 has 16 amino acids. In germline, CDR1 is MNHNY, CDR2 SVGAGI (reference sequence). CDR3 region: CASSKQGTSGTYEQYF. DNA of the CDR3: TGTGCCAGCAGTAAACAGGGGACTAGCGGGACCTACGAGCAGTACTTC.

This rearrangement joins TRBV14 to TRBJ1-1; D is possibly TRBD1 (5 bases). Germline V CDR1 and CDR2: SGHDN, FVKESK. This CDR3 comprises 13 residues. V lost 4 bases and J lost 1, with 7 bases in between. The CDR3 protein is CASSRQGNTEAFF. CDR3 nucleotides: TGTGCCAGCAGCCGGCAGGGGAACACTGAAGCTTTCTTT.